This record looks at one T cell receptor beta chain sequence and its context. This sample is part of a study of blood T cell repertoires in COVID-19. CDR1 is SGHNT, CDR2 YYREEE, per germline (reference sequence). The CDR3 length is 16 residues. Losses at the gene ends were 5 bases for V and 7 bases for J; bases not matched to a gene: 12. Here immunoSEQ multiplex PCR was the method, and the copy in TCRdb shows in-frame clones only, minus some. In the table there are around 300,000 clones, more than 70% of which are singletons. This TCR came from a woman in her fifties or sixties in a cohort exposed to, infected with or recovered from COVID-19 (not recorded which). Source material: PBMCs or T cells enriched from blood (not recorded which). J is TRBJ1-4 and V is TRBV5-4, with 9 nucleotides matching TRBD1. The CDR3 DNA reads as TGTGCCAGCAGGCCCCAAAACAGGGGGCCTGGTGAAAAACTGTTTTTT. This gives the protein CASRPQNRGPGEKLFF.